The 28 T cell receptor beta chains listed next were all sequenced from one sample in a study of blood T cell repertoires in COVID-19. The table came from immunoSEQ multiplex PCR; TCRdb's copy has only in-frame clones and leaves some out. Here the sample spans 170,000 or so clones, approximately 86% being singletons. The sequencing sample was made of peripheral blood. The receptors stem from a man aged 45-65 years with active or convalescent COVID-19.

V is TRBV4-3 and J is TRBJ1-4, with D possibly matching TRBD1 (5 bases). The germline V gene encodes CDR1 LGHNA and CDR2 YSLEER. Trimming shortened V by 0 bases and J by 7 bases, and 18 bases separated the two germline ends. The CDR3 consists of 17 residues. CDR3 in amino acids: CASSQDRAFARGEKLFF. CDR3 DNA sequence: TGCGCCAGCAGCCAAGACCGGGCGTTTGCTAGGGGTGAAAAACTGTTTTTT.

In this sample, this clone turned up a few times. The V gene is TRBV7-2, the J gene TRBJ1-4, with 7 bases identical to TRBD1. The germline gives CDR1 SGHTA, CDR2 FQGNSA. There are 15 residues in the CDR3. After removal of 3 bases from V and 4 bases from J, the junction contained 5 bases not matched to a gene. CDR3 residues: CASSFRDSFNEKLFF. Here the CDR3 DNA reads TGTGCCAGCAGCTTCCGGGACAGTTTTAATGAAAAACTGTTTTTT.

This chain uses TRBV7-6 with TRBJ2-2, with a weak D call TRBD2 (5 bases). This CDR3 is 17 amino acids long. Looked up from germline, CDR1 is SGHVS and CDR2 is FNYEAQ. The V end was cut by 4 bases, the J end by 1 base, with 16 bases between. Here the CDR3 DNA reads TGTGCCAGCAGCTCCCGTGGGTTGGCGGGGAACACCGGGGAGCTGTTTTTT. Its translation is CASSSRGLAGNTGELFF. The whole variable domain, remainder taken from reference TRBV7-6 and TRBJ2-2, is GAGVSQSPRYKVTKRGQDVALRCDPISGHVSLYWYRQALGQGPEFLTYFNYEAQQDKSGLPNDRFSAERPEGSISTLTIQRTEQRDSAMYRCASSSRGLAGNTGELFFGEGSRLTVL.

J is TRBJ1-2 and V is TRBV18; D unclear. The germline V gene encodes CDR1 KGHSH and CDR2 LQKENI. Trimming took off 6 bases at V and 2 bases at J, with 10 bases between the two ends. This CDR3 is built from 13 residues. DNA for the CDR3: TGTGCCAGCTCCCCAGAGGAAAACTATGGCTACACCTTC. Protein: CASSPEENYGYTF.

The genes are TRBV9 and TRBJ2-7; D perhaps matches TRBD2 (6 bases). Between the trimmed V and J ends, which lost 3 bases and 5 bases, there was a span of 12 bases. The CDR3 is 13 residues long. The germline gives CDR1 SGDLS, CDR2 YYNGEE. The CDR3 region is CASSAHPGDEQYF. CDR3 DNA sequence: TGTGCCAGCAGCGCACACCCGGGGGACGAGCAGTACTTC.

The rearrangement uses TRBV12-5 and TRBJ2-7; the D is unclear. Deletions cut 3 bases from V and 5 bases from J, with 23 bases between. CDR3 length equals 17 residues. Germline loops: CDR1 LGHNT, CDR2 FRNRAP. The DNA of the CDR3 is TGTGCTAGTGGTTTCCACCGGATAGGCGGAGCAATAGACGAGCAGTACTTC. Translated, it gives CASGFHRIGGAIDEQYF.

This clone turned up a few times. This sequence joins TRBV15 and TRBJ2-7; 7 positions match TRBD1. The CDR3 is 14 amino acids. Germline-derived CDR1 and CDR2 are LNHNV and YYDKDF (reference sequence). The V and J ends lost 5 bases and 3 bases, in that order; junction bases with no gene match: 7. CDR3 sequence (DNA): TGTGCCACCAGCTTACCGGGACAGAGCTACGAGCAGTACTTC. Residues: CATSLPGQSYEQYF.

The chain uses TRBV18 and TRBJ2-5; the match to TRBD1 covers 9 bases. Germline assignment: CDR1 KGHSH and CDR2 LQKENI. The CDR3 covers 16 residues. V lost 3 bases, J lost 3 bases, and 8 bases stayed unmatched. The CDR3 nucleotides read TGTGCCAGCTCACCGCCGACAGGGGGGCTAAAAGAGACCCAGTACTTC. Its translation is CASSPPTGGLKETQYF.

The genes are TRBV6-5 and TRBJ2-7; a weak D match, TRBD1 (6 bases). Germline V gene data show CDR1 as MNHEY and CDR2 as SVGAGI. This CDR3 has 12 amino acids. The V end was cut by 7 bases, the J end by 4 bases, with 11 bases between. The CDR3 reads CASMLQGYEQYF. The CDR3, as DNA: TGTGCCAGCATGCTACAGGGATACGAGCAGTACTTC.

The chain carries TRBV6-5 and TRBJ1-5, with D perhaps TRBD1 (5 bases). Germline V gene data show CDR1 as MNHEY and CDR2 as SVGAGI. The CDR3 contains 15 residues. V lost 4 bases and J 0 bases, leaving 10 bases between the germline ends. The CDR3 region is CASSSRQYSNQPQHF. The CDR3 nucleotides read TGTGCCAGCAGTTCCCGACAGTATAGCAATCAGCCCCAGCATTTT.

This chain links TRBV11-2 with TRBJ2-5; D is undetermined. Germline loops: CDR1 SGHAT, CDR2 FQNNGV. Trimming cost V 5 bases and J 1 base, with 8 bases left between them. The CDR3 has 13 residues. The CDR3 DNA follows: TGTGCCAGCAGCCGCGAAACCCAAGAGACCCAGTACTTC. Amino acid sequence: CASSRETQETQYF.

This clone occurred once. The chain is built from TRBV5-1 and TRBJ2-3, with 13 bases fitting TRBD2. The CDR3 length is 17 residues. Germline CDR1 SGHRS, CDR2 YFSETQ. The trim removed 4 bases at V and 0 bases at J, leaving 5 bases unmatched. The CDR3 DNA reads TGCGCCAGCAGCCCCGGGACTAGCGGGATAAGCACAGATACGCAGTATTTT. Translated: CASSPGTSGISTDTQYF.

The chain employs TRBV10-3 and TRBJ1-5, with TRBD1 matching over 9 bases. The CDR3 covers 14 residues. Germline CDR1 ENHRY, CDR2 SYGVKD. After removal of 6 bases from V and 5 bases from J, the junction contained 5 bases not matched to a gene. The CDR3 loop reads CAIRGTGTHQPQHF. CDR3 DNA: TGTGCCATCAGGGGGACAGGGACGCATCAGCCCCAGCATTTT.

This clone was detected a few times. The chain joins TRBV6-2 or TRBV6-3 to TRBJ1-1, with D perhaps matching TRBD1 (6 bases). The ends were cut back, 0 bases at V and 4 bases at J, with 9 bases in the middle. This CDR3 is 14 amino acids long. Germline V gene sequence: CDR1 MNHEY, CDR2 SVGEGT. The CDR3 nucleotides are TGTGCCAGCAGTTACTCTCACAGGGCCACTGAAGCTTTCTTT. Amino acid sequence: CASSYSHRATEAFF.

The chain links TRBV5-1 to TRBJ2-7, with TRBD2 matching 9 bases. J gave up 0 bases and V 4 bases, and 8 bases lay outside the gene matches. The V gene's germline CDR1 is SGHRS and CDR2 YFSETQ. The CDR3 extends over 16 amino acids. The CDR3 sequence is CASSAGLATSSYEQYF. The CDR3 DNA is TGCGCCAGCAGCGCAGGACTAGCGACAAGCTCCTACGAGCAGTACTTC.

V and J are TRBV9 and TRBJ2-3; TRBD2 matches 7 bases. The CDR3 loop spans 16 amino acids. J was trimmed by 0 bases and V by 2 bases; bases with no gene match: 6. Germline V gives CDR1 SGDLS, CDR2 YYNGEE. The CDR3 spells CASSVGGTTSTDTQYF. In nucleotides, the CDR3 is TGTGCCAGCAGCGTCGGGGGGACTACTAGCACAGATACGCAGTATTTT.

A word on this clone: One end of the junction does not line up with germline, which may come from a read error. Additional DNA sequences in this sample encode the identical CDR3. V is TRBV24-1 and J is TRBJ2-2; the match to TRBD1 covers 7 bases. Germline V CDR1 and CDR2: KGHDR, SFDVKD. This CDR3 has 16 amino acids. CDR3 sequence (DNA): TGTGCCACCAGTGATTTGAAGGGGGCGAATACCGGGGAGCTGTTTTTT. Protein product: CATSDLKGANTGELFF.

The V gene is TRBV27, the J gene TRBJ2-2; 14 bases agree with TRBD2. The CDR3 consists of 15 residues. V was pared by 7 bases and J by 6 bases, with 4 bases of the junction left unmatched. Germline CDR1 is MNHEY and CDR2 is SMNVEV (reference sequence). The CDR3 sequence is CASTRLAGGPGELFF. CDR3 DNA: TGTGCCAGCACCCGACTAGCGGGAGGGCCCGGGGAGCTGTTTTTT.

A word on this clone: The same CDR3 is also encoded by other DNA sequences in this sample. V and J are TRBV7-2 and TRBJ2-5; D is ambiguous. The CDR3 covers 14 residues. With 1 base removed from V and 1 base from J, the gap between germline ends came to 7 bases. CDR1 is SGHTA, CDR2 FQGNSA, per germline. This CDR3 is CASSLGGSQETQYF. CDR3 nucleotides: TGTGCCAGCAGCTTAGGCGGATCCCAAGAGACCCAGTACTTC.

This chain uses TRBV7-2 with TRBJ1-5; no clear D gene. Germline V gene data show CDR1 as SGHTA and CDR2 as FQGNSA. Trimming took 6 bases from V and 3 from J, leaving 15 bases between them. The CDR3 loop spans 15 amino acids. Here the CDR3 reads CASRVGSGNNQPQHF. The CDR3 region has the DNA TGTGCCAGCAGAGTAGGATCAGGCAACAATCAGCCCCAGCATTTT.

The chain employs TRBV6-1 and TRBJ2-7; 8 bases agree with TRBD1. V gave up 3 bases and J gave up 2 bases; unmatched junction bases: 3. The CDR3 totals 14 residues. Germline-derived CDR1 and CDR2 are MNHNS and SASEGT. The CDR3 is CASSEQDRAYEQYF. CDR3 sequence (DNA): TGTGCCAGCAGTGAGCAGGACAGGGCCTACGAGCAGTACTTC.

CDR3 sequence reads: CASSPTPAQETQYF. CDR3 coding DNA: TGTGCCAGCAGCCCGACTCCCGCCCAAGAGACCCAGTACTTC. The chain employs TRBV7-2 and TRBJ2-5; D unclear. The CDR3 runs to 14 residues. Germline V gene sequence: CDR1 SGHTA, CDR2 FQGNSA. V was pared by 5 bases and J by 1 base, with 11 bases between.

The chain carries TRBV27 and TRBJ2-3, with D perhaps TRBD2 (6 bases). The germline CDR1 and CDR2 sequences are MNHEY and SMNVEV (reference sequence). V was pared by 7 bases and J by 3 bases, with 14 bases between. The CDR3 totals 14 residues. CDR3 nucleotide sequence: TGTGCCAGCAAGGTCGGGAGTTTTACAGATACGCAGTATTTT. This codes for CASKVGSFTDTQYF.

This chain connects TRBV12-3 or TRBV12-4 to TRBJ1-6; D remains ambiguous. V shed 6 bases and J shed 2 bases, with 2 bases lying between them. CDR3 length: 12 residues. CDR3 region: CASSTYNSPLHF. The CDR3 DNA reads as TGTGCCAGCAGCACCTATAATTCACCCCTCCACTTT.

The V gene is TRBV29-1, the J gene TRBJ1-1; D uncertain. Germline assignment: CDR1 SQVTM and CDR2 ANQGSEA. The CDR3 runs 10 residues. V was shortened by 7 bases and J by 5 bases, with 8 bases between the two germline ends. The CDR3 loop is CSAEHTEAFF. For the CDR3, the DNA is TGCAGCGCAGAGCATACTGAAGCTTTCTTT. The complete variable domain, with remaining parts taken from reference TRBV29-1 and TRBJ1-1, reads SAVISQKPSRDICQRGTSLTIQCQVDSQVTMMFWYRQQPGQSLTLIATANQGSEATYESGFVIDKFPISRPNLTFSTLTVSNMSPEDSSIYLCSAEHTEAFFGQGTRLTVV.

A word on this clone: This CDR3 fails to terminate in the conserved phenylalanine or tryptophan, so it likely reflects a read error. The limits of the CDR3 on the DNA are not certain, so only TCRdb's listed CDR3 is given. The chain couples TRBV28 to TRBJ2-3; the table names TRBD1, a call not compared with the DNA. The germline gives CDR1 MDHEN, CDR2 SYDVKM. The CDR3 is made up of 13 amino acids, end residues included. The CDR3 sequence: CASSGAGLKKYFG.

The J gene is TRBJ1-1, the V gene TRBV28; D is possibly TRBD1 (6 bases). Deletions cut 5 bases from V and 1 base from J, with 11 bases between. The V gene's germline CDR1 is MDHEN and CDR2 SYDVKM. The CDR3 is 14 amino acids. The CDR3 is CASSTGQQNTEAFF. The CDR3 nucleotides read TGTGCCAGCAGTACAGGACAGCAGAACACTGAAGCTTTCTTT. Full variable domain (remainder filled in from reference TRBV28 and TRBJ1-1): DVKVTQSSRYLVKRTGEKVFLECVQDMDHENMFWYRQDPGLGLRLIYFSYDVKMKEKGDIPEGYSVSREKKERFSLILESASTNQTSMYLCASSTGQQNTEAFFGQGTRLTVV.

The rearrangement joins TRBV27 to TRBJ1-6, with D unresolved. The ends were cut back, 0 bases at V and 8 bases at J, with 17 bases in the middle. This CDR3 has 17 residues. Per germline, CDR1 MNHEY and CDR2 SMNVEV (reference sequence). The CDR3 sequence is CASSLSRAQYQDSPLHF. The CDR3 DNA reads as TGTGCCAGCAGTTTATCGAGGGCACAGTATCAGGATTCACCCCTCCACTTT.